Presented here are 8 T cell receptor beta chains from one specimen sequenced in a study of graft-versus-host responses after intestinal transplantation. Grafts had their tissue processed, releasing intraepithelial and lamina propria lymphocytes. This table comes from immunoSEQ multiplex PCR, and its TCRdb copy is limited to in-frame clones, with some not included. The sample shows about 17,000 clones, more than 80% of them seen only once. The sample was ileum tissue, taken roughly 110 days after intestinal transplant. The receptor source for this set is a human patient who received an intestinal transplant, so some T cells may come from the graft donor.

The chain links TRBV13 to TRBJ1-5, with D uncertain. Per germline, CDR1 PRHDT and CDR2 FYEKMQ (reference sequence). CDR3 length: 13 amino acids. Trimming shortened V by 3 bases and J by 9 bases, and 12 bases separated the two germline ends. CDR3 sequence (DNA): TGTGCCAGCAGCTTGCGCCGGGTGGGGCCCCAGCATTTT. This gives the protein CASSLRRVGPQHF.

The rearrangement uses TRBV10-3 and TRBJ2-7, with TRBD2 identical over 14 bases. The CDR3 is made up of 16 amino acids. CDR1 is ENHRY and CDR2 is SYGVKD in the germline V gene. Losses at the gene ends were 3 bases for V and 3 bases for J; bases not matched to a gene: 4. The CDR3 DNA reads as TGTGCCATCAGTGACAAGACTAGCGGGAGGGGCTACGAGCAGTACTTC. Protein: CAISDKTSGRGYEQYF.

A single count supports this clone. One end of the junction is discordant with germline, which a read error may explain. V gene TRBV27 combines with J gene TRBJ1-2, with a weak D call TRBD1 (6 bases). CDR3 length: 17 residues. In germline, CDR1 is MNHEY, CDR2 SMNVEV (reference sequence). The DNA for the CDR3 is TGTGCCAGCAGTCCACAGGGTCCACTGTATCCAATCTATCGCTACACCTTC. This encodes CASSPQGPLYPIYRYTF.

This clone was observed a few times. The chain joins TRBV4-3 to TRBJ1-5; no clear D. The germline V gene has CDR1 LGHNA and CDR2 YSLEER. With 1 base removed from V and 9 bases from J, the gap between germline ends came to 16 bases. The length of the CDR3 is 15 residues. The CDR3 region is CASSQVSPTVGPQHF. The DNA of the CDR3 is TGCGCCAGCAGCCAAGTTTCGCCAACGGTAGGGCCCCAGCATTTT.

This CDR3 is CASSPQGGYQPQHF. The DNA for the CDR3 is TGTGCCAGCAGTCCACAGGGTGGATATCAGCCCCAGCATTTT. The chain couples TRBV25-1 to TRBJ1-5; tentatively, D is TRBD1 (6 bases). The CDR3 runs to 14 residues. Trimming stripped 5 bases from V and 5 bases from J, with 13 bases between. The germline V gene has CDR1 MGHDK and CDR2 SYGVNS. Looking up the rest from reference TRBV25-1 and TRBJ1-5 gives the full variable domain: EADIYQTPRYLVIGTGKKITLECSQTMGHDKMYWYQQDPGMELHLIHYSYGVNSTEKGDLSSESTVSRIRTEHFPLTLESARPSHTSQYLCASSPQGGYQPQHFGDGTRLSIL.

The J gene is TRBJ2-5, the V gene TRBV27; the D is unclear. This CDR3 comprises 11 residues. The germline V gene has CDR1 MNHEY and CDR2 SMNVEV (reference sequence). V lost 2 bases to trimming and J lost 5 bases, with 3 bases between them. The CDR3 sequence is CASSLDETQYF. Written as DNA, the CDR3 is TGTGCCAGCAGTTTAGACGAGACCCAGTACTTC.

The V gene is TRBV27, the J gene TRBJ1-1; TRBD1 matches 7 bases. The germline V gene encodes CDR1 MNHEY and CDR2 SMNVEV (reference sequence). The CDR3 runs 16 residues. V dropped 6 bases and J dropped 4; count of bases not matched to a gene: 14. The CDR3 coding sequence is TGTGCCAGCAGGTACCGGGACAGATGGTTGAGCACTGAAGCTTTCTTT. Residues: CASRYRDRWLSTEAFF.

This rearrangement joins TRBV6-5 to TRBJ2-7; a possible D gene is TRBD2 (5 bases). Germline CDR1 and CDR2: MNHEY and SVGAGI. The V end lost 6 bases, the J end lost 2 bases, and 11 bases lay between the germline ends. This CDR3 spans 13 amino acids. CDR3 sequence reads: CASSPSGTYEQYF. The CDR3 DNA is TGTGCCAGCAGCCCCAGCGGAACCTACGAGCAGTACTTC.